One and the same sample provided the 18 T cell receptor beta chains below, sequenced in a study of shared clonotypes between healthy human individuals (dated by TCRdb to about 2020). Libraries were built with the immunoSEQ multiplex PCR assay. The table comes from immuneACCESS by way of TCRdb, which keeps in-frame sequences with V and J called. Part of the clones is missing from these tables; in studies checked, under half for an unresolved V gene and the rest for unknown reasons. This sample comprises some 580,000 clones, around 97% of them detected only once. The biggest ten clones account for around 0.06% of the sample. What was sequenced was naive CD4+ T cells sorted from blood. In the paper's terms, the cell subset or site label means: CD45RA+ positively selected. These receptors were collected from a woman in her 30s in good health.

The V call is TRBV6-6, the J call TRBJ2-5; D remains ambiguous. The J call is in doubt because the DNA end fits TRBJ2-7 better. CDR1 and CDR2 from the germline V gene are MNHNY and SVGAGI (reference sequence). This CDR3 has 15 amino acids. The CDR3 is CASSDADPSSYEQYF. The CDR3 DNA reads TGTGCCAGCAGCGATGCCGACCCGAGCTCCTACGAGCAGTACTTC.

On this clone: Other DNA sequences in the same sample also yield this CDR3. The chain has TRBV18 and TRBJ2-7, with TRBD1 matching 7 bases. The CDR3 loop spans 13 amino acids. Trimming at V came to 4 bases and at J to 2 bases, leaving 2 bases not matched to a gene. CDR1 is KGHSH and CDR2 is LQKENI in the germline V gene. This chain's CDR3 is CASSLGTAYEQYF. CDR3 in DNA: TGTGCCAGCTCACTAGGGACAGCCTACGAGCAGTACTTC.

This clone was seen a handful of times. V usage is TRBV10-1 and J usage is TRBJ2-7; D is possibly TRBD2 (6 bases). V was pared by 3 bases and J by 2 bases, with 8 bases between. The germline gives CDR1 WNHNN, CDR2 SYGVQD (reference sequence). The CDR3 loop spans 13 amino acids. The CDR3 bases are TGCGCCAGCAGTGACGGGAGCCCCTACGAGCAGTACTTC. It specifies CASSDGSPYEQYF.

The CDR3 region is CASSGGHGTGSDTQYF. The CDR3 DNA reads TGTGCCAGCAGTGGGGGGCACGGGACAGGGTCAGATACGCAGTATTTT. The chain has TRBV2 and TRBJ2-3, with 9 bases aligning to TRBD1. CDR1 SNHLY and CDR2 FYNNEI come from the germline V gene. This CDR3 spans 16 amino acids. V lost 4 bases, J lost 4 bases, and 9 bases stayed unmatched.

This chain connects TRBV30 to TRBJ2-5; 10 bases align to TRBD2. The length of the CDR3 is 13 residues. Germline V gene lookup returns CDR1 GTSNPN and CDR2 SVGIG (reference sequence). With 7 bases clipped from V and 2 bases from J, the junction kept 4 bases outside the gene matches. Written as DNA, the CDR3 is TGTGCCTCGGGGACTAGCGTACAAGAGACCCAGTACTTC. As protein: CASGTSVQETQYF.

The CDR3, as DNA: TGTGCCAGCGGGTTGGGCTGGGGTGAAAAACTGTTTTTT. Translation gives CASGLGWGEKLFF. This chain joins TRBV28 and TRBJ1-4; D unclear. The germline V and J ends were trimmed by 8 bases and 7 bases, with 14 bases remaining between them. This CDR3 is built from 13 residues. Germline assignment: CDR1 MDHEN and CDR2 SYDVKM.

This rearrangement joins TRBV11-2 to TRBJ2-7; 10 positions match TRBD2. Germline assignment: CDR1 SGHAT and CDR2 FQNNGV. After removal of 5 bases from V and 3 bases from J, the junction contained 7 bases not matched to a gene. CDR3 size: 15 residues. CDR3 coding DNA: TGTGCCAGCAGCCCAAGACTAGCGGGTAGCTACGAGCAGTACTTC. Translation: CASSPRLAGSYEQYF.

This clone was seen a single time. V usage is TRBV28 and J usage is TRBJ2-5; 7 bases agree with TRBD1. The CDR3 contains 15 residues. V shed 0 bases, J shed 1 base, and the junction held 2 bases outside the gene matches. The V gene's germline CDR1 is MDHEN and CDR2 SYDVKM. The CDR3 nucleotides are TGTGCCAGCAGTTTATGGTCAGGGGGCCAAGAGACCCAGTACTTC. This sequence encodes CASSLWSGGQETQYF.

With respect to this clone: Germline and junction disagree at one end, which may indicate a read error. The sample contains more than one DNA sequence encoding this CDR3. This chain links TRBV7-9 with TRBJ1-2; 7 positions match TRBD1. The CDR3 spans 15 residues. CDR1 and CDR2 from the germline V gene are SEHNR and FQNEAQ (reference sequence). DNA of the CDR3: TGTGCCAGCAGTTTAGTCACAGGGGAACGAAATGGCTACACCTTC. This sequence encodes CASSLVTGERNGYTF.

This CDR3 is CASRVAGDVSYEQYF. The CDR3 DNA reads TGTGCCAGCAGGGTAGCGGGAGACGTTTCCTACGAGCAGTACTTC. V and J are TRBV27 and TRBJ2-7, with 9 nucleotides matching TRBD2. J gave up 1 base and V 6 bases, and 7 bases lay outside the gene matches. Germline values: CDR1 MNHEY, CDR2 SMNVEV (reference sequence). There are 15 residues in the CDR3.

This chain uses TRBV2 with TRBJ2-7, with 12 nucleotides matching TRBD2. CDR3 length equals 18 residues. The J segment lost 6 bases and the V segment lost 6 bases, leaving 18 bases of the junction unmatched. Per germline, CDR1 SNHLY and CDR2 FYNNEI. DNA for the CDR3: TGTGCCAGCAGGGAATCGACTAGCGGGAGAATCATTGGTGGCGAGCAGTACTTC. This gives the protein CASRESTSGRIIGGEQYF.

J is TRBJ2-3 and V is TRBV29-1; tentative D call: TRBD2 (5 bases). This CDR3 region has 16 residues. Germline CDR1 reads SQVTM; CDR2 reads ANQGSEA. Trimming shortened V by 4 bases and J by 4 bases, and 21 bases separated the two germline ends. CDR3 loop: CSVGDGSSARSDTQYF. The CDR3 DNA is TGCAGCGTTGGGGATGGGAGTAGCGCGAGGTCAGATACGCAGTATTTT.

The rearrangement uses TRBV7-9 and TRBJ2-2, with D uncertain. The CDR3 extends over 14 amino acids. CDR1 is SEHNR and CDR2 is FQNEAQ in the germline V gene (reference sequence). The V end was cut by 2 bases, the J end by 4 bases, with 8 bases between. The CDR3 DNA follows: TGTGCCAGCAGCTTATCTGGCGTCACCGGGGAGCTGTTTTTT. It translates to CASSLSGVTGELFF.

V is TRBV28 and J is TRBJ2-3; D uncertain. The ends were cut back, 3 bases at V and 0 bases at J, with 10 bases in the middle. Per germline, CDR1 MDHEN and CDR2 SYDVKM. The CDR3 spans 15 residues. CDR3 residues: CASSLGSASTDTQYF. The CDR3 coding sequence is TGTGCCAGCAGTTTGGGATCCGCTAGCACAGATACGCAGTATTTT.

The chain recombines TRBV5-3 with TRBJ2-1; D gene uncertain. TRBV5-3 is designated an ORF whose function remains uncertain. The CDR3 is 12 residues long. The ends were cut back, 5 bases at V and 6 bases at J, with 9 bases in the middle. The CDR3 sequence: CARSQDVNEQFF. In DNA, the CDR3 is TGTGCCAGAAGTCAGGATGTCAATGAGCAGTTCTTC.

The chain employs TRBV28 and TRBJ2-7; 8 positions match TRBD2. The junction had 6 bases not matched to a gene; V was cut back by 7 bases and J by 1 base. CDR1 MDHEN and CDR2 SYDVKM come from the germline V gene. The CDR3 length is 14 residues. CDR3 sequence reads: CASTKAGVSYEQYF. CDR3 in DNA: TGTGCCAGCACAAAAGCGGGAGTTTCCTACGAGCAGTACTTC.

The gene calls are TRBV2 and TRBJ2-1, with a weak D call TRBD1 (7 bases). Trimming shortened V by 2 bases and J by 7 bases, and 12 bases separated the two germline ends. The CDR3 is 14 amino acids. CDR1 SNHLY and CDR2 FYNNEI come from the germline V gene. In nucleotides, the CDR3 is TGTGCCAGCAGTGAATTATCAGGGGGGAATGAGCAGTTCTTC. Protein: CASSELSGGNEQFF.

In this sample, this clone turned up once. V is TRBV6-6 and J is TRBJ1-5; possible D gene TRBD1, 5 bases. Germline V gene lookup returns CDR1 MNHNY and CDR2 SVGAGI (reference sequence). This CDR3 region has 16 residues. V was clipped by 4 bases and J by 0 bases, with 13 bases between them. This CDR3 is CASSSDVGLSNQPQHF. Here the CDR3 DNA reads TGTGCCAGCAGTTCTGATGTGGGACTTAGCAATCAGCCCCAGCATTTT.